This TCR beta chain was profiled in a study of blood T cell repertoires in COVID-19. Trimming took 1 base from V and 0 from J, leaving 7 bases between them. Per the germline V gene, CDR1 is LNHDA and CDR2 is SQIVND (reference sequence). The CDR3 extends over 14 amino acids. Followed over time, Seattle patients had been enrolled while infection was active. Some clones are missing from TCRdb's copy, which holds only in-frame ones; the method was immunoSEQ multiplex PCR. Of over 450,000 clones in the sample, roughly nine tenths were seen once. This clone was observed a few times. The identical CDR3 is also encoded by other nucleotide sequences in the sample.

The chain carries TRBV19 and TRBJ2-7; D might be TRBD1 (6 bases). The TCR sequence derives from a woman in her fifties or sixties with COVID-19, enrolled during active disease. The specimen sequenced was peripheral blood. The CDR3 loop reads CASSIGQASYEQYF. The CDR3 coding sequence is TGTGCCAGTAGTATAGGACAGGCCTCCTACGAGCAGTACTTC.